Presented here are 14 T cell receptor beta chains from one specimen sequenced in a study of T cell responses to AZD1222 COVID-19 vaccine. Only in-frame clones appear in the TCRdb table, and some are missing; sequencing was by immunoSEQ multiplex PCR. The sample consists of about 180,000 clones, 94% of them appearing once. The specimen was peripheral blood, collected 28 days after the second AZD1222 dose. Receptor source: an adult who received the AZD1222 COVID-19 vaccine.

The DNA for the CDR3 is TGTGCCAGCAGCGAAAGGGCGGGAGAAAAACTGTTTTTT. It translates to CASSERAGEKLFF. The V call is TRBV9, the J call TRBJ1-4, with unresolved D. Germline CDR1 and CDR2: SGDLS and YYNGEE. The CDR3 length is 13 residues. V was pared by 3 bases and J by 8 bases, with 11 bases between.

This chain connects TRBV11-2 to TRBJ1-1, with TRBD1 as a possible D gene (5 bases). The CDR3 loop spans 13 amino acids. V was trimmed by 5 bases and J by 8 bases, leaving 15 bases between them. CDR1 and CDR2 from the germline V gene are SGHAT and FQNNGV. In nucleotides, the CDR3 is TGTGCCAGCAGCCGGGGGGACTTTCACGAAGCTTTCTTT. Protein: CASSRGDFHEAFF.

The rearrangement uses TRBV4-1 and TRBJ2-7; D gene unclear. Germline CDR1 is MGHRA and CDR2 is YSYEKL. The V and J ends lost 2 bases and 2 bases respectively, with 16 bases between them. The CDR3 is made up of 16 amino acids. The CDR3 here is CASSQSPGQITYEQYF. The CDR3, as DNA: TGCGCCAGCAGCCAATCCCCGGGCCAAATTACCTACGAGCAGTACTTC.

The chain combines TRBV28 with TRBJ1-5, with D possibly being TRBD1 (6 bases). Germline lookup yields CDR1 MDHEN and CDR2 SYDVKM. Trimming removed 6 bases from V and 6 bases from J, with 18 bases in between. The CDR3 spans 15 residues. The CDR3 loop is CASSFYDRRGQPQHF. The CDR3 coding sequence is TGTGCCAGCAGCTTTTATGACAGGAGGGGTCAGCCCCAGCATTTT.

The rearrangement joins TRBV6-1 to TRBJ1-2; no reliable D call. Per the germline V gene, CDR1 is MNHNS and CDR2 is SASEGT. This CDR3 region has 15 residues. Trimming left V 0 bases short and J 2 bases short, with 10 bases between. The CDR3 DNA reads TGTGCCAGCAGTGAAGCGCTCCCAAGGAACTATGGCTACACCTTC. Translated, it gives CASSEALPRNYGYTF.

The rearrangement uses TRBV7-9 and TRBJ2-7; D perhaps matches TRBD1 (5 bases). The CDR3 is made up of 13 amino acids. Germline V gene lookup returns CDR1 SEHNR and CDR2 FQNEAQ (reference sequence). V was pared by 3 bases and J by 0 bases, with 6 bases between. CDR3 amino acids: CASSLTASYEQYF. The DNA of the CDR3 is TGTGCCAGCAGCTTGACAGCCTCCTACGAGCAGTACTTC.

For the CDR3, the DNA is TGTGCCACCAGTAGGTCCGGGACAGGGGGCGCGAGAAGCAATCAGCCCCAGCATTTT. Translating gives CATSRSGTGGARSNQPQHF. V gene TRBV24-1 combines with J gene TRBJ1-5; 12 nucleotides agree with TRBD1. Losses at the gene ends were 6 bases for V and 1 base for J; bases not matched to a gene: 12. CDR1 and CDR2 (germline): KGHDR, SFDVKD. The CDR3 runs 19 residues.

The chain's CDR3 is CASSLTGTSGNTIYF. The DNA for the CDR3 is TGTGCCAGCAGTTTGACAGGGACCTCTGGAAACACCATATATTTT. This chain uses TRBV6-5 with TRBJ1-3; 7 nucleotides align to TRBD1. The CDR3 contains 15 residues. With V trimmed by 4 bases and J by 0 bases, 3 bases remained unmatched. Per germline, CDR1 MNHEY and CDR2 SVGAGI.

The chain recombines TRBV25-1 with TRBJ1-5; no reliable D call. The germline V and J ends were trimmed by 5 bases and 7 bases, with 18 bases remaining between them. The length of the CDR3 is 15 residues. The germline gives CDR1 MGHDK, CDR2 SYGVNS. The CDR3 sequence is CASSPLRDSGQPQHF. The DNA of the CDR3 is TGTGCCAGCAGTCCACTAAGGGATTCCGGGCAGCCCCAGCATTTT.

The chain is built from TRBV18 and TRBJ1-4; 9 bases are a match to TRBD1. CDR1 KGHSH and CDR2 LQKENI come from the germline V gene. V was pared by 6 bases and J by 5 bases, with 10 bases of the junction left unmatched. The CDR3 length is 16 residues. The CDR3 loop reads CASSDLPGQGNEKLFF. The CDR3 nucleotides are TGTGCCAGCTCGGACTTACCGGGACAGGGCAATGAAAAACTGTTTTTT.

V gene TRBV28 combines with J gene TRBJ1-2; unclear D gene. V was trimmed by 1 base and J by 0 bases, leaving 9 bases between them. Germline V lookup: CDR1 MDHEN, CDR2 SYDVKM. The CDR3 has 15 amino acids. In DNA, the CDR3 is TGTGCCAGCAGTTTATTGGAAGTTCCTAACTATGGCTACACCTTC. Translating gives CASSLLEVPNYGYTF.

This rearrangement joins TRBV28 to TRBJ1-1; no definite D call. V was clipped by 6 bases and J by 0 bases, with 8 bases between them. This CDR3 region has 13 residues. The germline V gene encodes CDR1 MDHEN and CDR2 SYDVKM. CDR3 DNA: TGTGCCAGCAGCCCCTCCATGAACACTGAAGCTTTCTTT. It specifies CASSPSMNTEAFF.

The chain employs TRBV2 and TRBJ1-2; 7 nucleotides agree with TRBD1. The CDR3 spans 13 residues. Germline V CDR1 and CDR2: SNHLY, FYNNEI. V gave up 6 bases and J gave up 2 bases; unmatched junction bases: 3. This CDR3 is CASRAQGNYGYTF. The CDR3 DNA is TGTGCCAGCAGGGCACAGGGGAACTATGGCTACACCTTC.

This clone was seen just once. The J gene is TRBJ2-1, the V gene TRBV28; D perhaps matches TRBD1 (6 bases). Per the germline V gene, CDR1 is MDHEN and CDR2 is SYDVKM. V lost 6 bases and J lost 9, with 12 bases in between. The CDR3 runs to 12 residues. This chain's CDR3 is CASRGTSGEQFF. CDR3 sequence (DNA): TGTGCCAGCAGGGGGACATCGGGTGAGCAGTTCTTC.